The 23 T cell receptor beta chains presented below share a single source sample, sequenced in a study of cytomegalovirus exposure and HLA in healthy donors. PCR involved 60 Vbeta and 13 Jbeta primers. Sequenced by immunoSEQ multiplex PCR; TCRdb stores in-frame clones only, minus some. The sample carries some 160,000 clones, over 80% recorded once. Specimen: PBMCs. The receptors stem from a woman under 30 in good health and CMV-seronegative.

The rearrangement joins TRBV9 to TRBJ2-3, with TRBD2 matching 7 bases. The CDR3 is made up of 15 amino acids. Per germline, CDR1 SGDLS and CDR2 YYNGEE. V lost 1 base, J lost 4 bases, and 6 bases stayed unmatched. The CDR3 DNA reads TGTGCCAGCAGCGTATCGGGGGGAGGCCCAGATACGCAGTATTTT. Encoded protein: CASSVSGGGPDTQYF.

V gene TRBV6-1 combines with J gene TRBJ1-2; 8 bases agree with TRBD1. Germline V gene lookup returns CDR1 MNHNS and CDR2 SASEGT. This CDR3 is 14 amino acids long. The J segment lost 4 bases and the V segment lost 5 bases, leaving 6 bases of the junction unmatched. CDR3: CASSSTGGSYGYTF. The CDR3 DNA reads TGTGCCAGCAGTTCTACAGGGGGATCCTATGGCTACACCTTC.

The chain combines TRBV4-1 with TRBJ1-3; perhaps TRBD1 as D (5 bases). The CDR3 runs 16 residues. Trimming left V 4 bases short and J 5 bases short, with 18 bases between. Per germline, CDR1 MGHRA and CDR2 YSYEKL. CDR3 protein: CASSPTPSGVRNTIYF. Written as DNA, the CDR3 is TGCGCCAGCAGCCCGACCCCGTCGGGGGTGAGAAACACCATATATTTT.

This chain's CDR3 is CASSLGTGGRGETQYF. CDR3 DNA: TGCGCCAGCAGCTTGGGAACAGGGGGCCGTGGAGAGACCCAGTACTTC. The chain has TRBV5-1 and TRBJ2-5; 9 bases agree with TRBD1. The germline CDR1 and CDR2 sequences are SGHRS and YFSETQ. V was pared by 0 bases and J by 4 bases, with 7 bases of the junction left unmatched. This CDR3 has 16 residues.

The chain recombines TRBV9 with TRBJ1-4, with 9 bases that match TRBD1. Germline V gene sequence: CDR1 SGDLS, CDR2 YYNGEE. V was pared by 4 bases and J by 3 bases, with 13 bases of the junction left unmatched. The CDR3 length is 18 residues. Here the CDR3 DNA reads TGTGCCAGCAGCCCCAGTCCCGGGACAGGGACAGCTAATGAAAAACTGTTTTTT. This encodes CASSPSPGTGTANEKLFF.

Written as DNA, the CDR3 is TGCGCCAGCAGCTTACAGGGACTACCGCAAGATACGCAGTATTTT. Translating gives CASSLQGLPQDTQYF. The chain recombines TRBV5-1 with TRBJ2-3, with a weak D call TRBD2 (7 bases). The CDR3 totals 15 residues. Trimming cost V 2 bases and J 5 bases, with 15 bases left between them. Germline loops: CDR1 SGHRS, CDR2 YFSETQ.

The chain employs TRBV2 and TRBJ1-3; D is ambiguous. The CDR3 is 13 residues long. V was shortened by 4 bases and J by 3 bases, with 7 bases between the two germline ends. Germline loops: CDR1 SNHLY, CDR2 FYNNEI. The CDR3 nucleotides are TGTGCCAGCAGTGGAGGGTATGGAAACACCATATATTTT. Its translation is CASSGGYGNTIYF.

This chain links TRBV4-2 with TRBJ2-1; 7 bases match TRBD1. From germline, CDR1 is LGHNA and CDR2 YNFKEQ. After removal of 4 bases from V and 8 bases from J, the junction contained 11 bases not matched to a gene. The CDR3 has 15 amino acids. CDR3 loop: CASSRAGQGVDEQFF. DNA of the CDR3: TGTGCCAGCAGCCGGGCCGGGCAGGGGGTGGATGAGCAGTTCTTC.

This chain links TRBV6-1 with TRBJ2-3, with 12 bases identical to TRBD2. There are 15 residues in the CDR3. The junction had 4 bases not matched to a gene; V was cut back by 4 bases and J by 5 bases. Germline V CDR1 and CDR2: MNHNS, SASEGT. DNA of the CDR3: TGTGCCAGCAGTGCACTAGCGGGGGGATTAGATACGCAGTATTTT. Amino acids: CASSALAGGLDTQYF.

This chain's CDR3 is CASSQGQWGYTF. In DNA, the CDR3 is TGTGCCAGCAGTCAAGGACAGTGGGGCTACACCTTC. The rearrangement uses TRBV28 and TRBJ1-2, with D possibly being TRBD1 (6 bases). V shed 5 bases and J shed 8 bases, with 12 bases lying between them. CDR3 length: 12 amino acids. Germline-derived CDR1 and CDR2 are MDHEN and SYDVKM.

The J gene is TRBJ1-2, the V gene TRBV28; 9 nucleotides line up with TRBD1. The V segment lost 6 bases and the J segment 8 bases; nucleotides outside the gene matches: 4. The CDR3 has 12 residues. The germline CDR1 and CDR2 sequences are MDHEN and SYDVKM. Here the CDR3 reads CASRQGAEGYTF. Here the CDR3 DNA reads TGTGCCAGCAGACAGGGGGCGGAGGGCTACACCTTC.

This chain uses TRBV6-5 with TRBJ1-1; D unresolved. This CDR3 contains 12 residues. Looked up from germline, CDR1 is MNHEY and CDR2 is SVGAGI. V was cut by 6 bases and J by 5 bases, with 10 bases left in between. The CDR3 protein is CASSRSGTEAFF. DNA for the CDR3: TGTGCCAGCAGCAGGTCTGGGACTGAAGCTTTCTTT.

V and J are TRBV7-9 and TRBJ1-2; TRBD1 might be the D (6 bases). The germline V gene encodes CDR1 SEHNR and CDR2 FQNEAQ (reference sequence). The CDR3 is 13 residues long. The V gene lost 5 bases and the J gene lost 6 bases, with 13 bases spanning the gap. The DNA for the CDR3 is TGTGCCAGCAGCCGTGGACAGCAGAATGGCTACACCTTC. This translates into CASSRGQQNGYTF.

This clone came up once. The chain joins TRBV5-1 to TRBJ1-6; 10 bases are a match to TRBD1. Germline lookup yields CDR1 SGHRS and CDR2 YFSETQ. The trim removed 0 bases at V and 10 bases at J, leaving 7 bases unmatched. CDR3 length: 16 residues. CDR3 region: CASSLDYGTGESPLHF. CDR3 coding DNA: TGCGCCAGCAGCTTGGACTACGGGACAGGGGAGTCACCCCTCCACTTT.

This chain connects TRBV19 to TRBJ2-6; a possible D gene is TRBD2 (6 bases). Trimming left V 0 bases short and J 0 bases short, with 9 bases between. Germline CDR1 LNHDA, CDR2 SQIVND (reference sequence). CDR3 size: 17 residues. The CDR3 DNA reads TGTGCCAGTAGTATAGATCGGGGAGGCTCTGGGGCCAACGTCCTGACTTTC. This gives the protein CASSIDRGGSGANVLTF.

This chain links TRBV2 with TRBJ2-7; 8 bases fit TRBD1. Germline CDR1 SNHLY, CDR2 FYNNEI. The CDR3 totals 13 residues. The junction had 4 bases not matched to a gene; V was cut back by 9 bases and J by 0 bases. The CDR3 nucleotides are TGTGCCAGAGGGACAGGCCGCTCCTACGAGCAGTACTTC. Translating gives CARGTGRSYEQYF.

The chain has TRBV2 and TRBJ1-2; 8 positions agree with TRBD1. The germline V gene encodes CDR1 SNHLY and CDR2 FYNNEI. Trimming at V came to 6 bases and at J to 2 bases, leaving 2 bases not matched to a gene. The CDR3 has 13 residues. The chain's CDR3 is CASSGTGNYGYTF. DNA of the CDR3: TGTGCCAGCAGCGGGACAGGAAACTATGGCTACACCTTC.

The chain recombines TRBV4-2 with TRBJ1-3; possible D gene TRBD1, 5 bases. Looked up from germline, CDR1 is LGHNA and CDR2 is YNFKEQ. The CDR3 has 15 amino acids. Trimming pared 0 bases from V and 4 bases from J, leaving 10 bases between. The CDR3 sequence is CASSQESGLGNTIYF. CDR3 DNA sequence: TGTGCCAGCAGCCAAGAATCAGGGCTAGGAAACACCATATATTTT.

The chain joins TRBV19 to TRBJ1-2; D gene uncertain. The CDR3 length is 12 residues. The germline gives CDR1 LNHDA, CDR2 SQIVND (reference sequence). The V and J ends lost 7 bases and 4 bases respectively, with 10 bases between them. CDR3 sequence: CASTGNFYGYTF. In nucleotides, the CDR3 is TGTGCCAGTACGGGGAATTTCTATGGCTACACCTTC.

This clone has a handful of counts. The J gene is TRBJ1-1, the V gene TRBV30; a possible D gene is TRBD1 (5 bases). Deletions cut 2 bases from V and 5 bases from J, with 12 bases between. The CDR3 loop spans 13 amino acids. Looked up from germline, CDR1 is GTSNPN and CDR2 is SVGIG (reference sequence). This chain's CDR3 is CAWSSGARTEAFF. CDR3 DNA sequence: TGTGCCTGGAGTAGCGGGGCGAGGACTGAAGCTTTCTTT.

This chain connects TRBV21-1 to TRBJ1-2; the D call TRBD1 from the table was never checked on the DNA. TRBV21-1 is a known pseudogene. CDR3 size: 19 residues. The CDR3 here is CASRTDWGSDRRIRYGYTF. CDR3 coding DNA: TGTGCCAGCAGAACCGATTGGGGCTCCGACAGGAGGATCCGCTATGGCTACACCTTC.

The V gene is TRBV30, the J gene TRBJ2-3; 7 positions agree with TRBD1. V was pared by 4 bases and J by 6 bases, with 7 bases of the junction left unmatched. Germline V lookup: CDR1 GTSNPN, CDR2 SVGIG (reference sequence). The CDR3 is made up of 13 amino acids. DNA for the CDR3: TGTGCCTGGACGACAGGGTTAAGGGATACGCAGTATTTT. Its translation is CAWTTGLRDTQYF. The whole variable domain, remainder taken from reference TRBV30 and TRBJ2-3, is SQTIHQWPATLVQPVGSPLSLECTVEGTSNPNLYWYRQAAGRGLQLLFYSVGIGQISSEVPQNLSASRPQDRQFILSSKKLLLSDSGFYLCAWTTGLRDTQYFGPGTRLTVL.

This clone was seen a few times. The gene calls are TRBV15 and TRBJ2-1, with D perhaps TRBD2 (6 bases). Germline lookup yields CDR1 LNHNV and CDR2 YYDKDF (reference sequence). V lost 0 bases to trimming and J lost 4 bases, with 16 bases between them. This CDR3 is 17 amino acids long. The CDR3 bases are TGTGCCACCAGCAGAGATCTCCCTAGCGAATTTTACAATGAGCAGTTCTTC. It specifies CATSRDLPSEFYNEQFF.